The 8 T cell receptor beta chains presented below share a single source sample, sequenced in a study of cytomegalovirus exposure and HLA in healthy donors. TCRdb keeps only in-frame clones here, not all; method: immunoSEQ multiplex PCR. Here the sample spans about 130,000 clones, about 88% being singletons. Sequences were obtained from PBMCs. Receptor source: a woman in her late teens or twenties in good health and CMV-seronegative.

The V call is TRBV5-6, the J call TRBJ1-2; no definite D call. V gave up 6 bases and J gave up 4 bases, with 10 bases separating them. CDR3 length: 12 amino acids. Germline V gene sequence: CDR1 SGHDT, CDR2 YYEEEE. The CDR3 sequence: CASKAAPYGYTF. The CDR3 bases are TGTGCCAGCAAGGCGGCCCCCTATGGCTACACCTTC.

The chain joins TRBV4-1 to TRBJ1-1; TRBD1 aligns across 7 bases. V dropped 4 bases and J dropped 6; count of bases not matched to a gene: 8. This CDR3 comprises 14 residues. The germline V gene encodes CDR1 MGHRA and CDR2 YSYEKL. CDR3: CASSRGQAVSEAFF. The CDR3 DNA is TGCGCCAGCAGCCGCGGACAGGCGGTTTCTGAAGCTTTCTTT.

The chain employs TRBV4-1 and TRBJ1-1; 8 positions agree with TRBD1. Germline V gene data show CDR1 as MGHRA and CDR2 as YSYEKL. This CDR3 has 17 amino acids. V trimming: 0 bases; J trimming: 3 bases; junction bases outside the gene matches: 9. CDR3 DNA sequence: TGCGCCAGCAGCCAAGAGCGGGTGACAGGGGCATACACTGAAGCTTTCTTT. It yields the protein CASSQERVTGAYTEAFF.

The chain employs TRBV19 and TRBJ1-3; tentative D call: TRBD1 (6 bases). CDR3 size: 14 residues. V shed 3 bases and J shed 4 bases, with 10 bases lying between them. In germline, CDR1 is LNHDA, CDR2 SQIVND (reference sequence). CDR3 protein: CASSMGTWGNTIYF. The CDR3 nucleotides are TGTGCCAGTAGTATGGGGACATGGGGAAACACCATATATTTT.

CDR3 nucleotide sequence: TGTGCCACCAGCTGGGGCAGGGACTCCTACGAGCAGTACTTC. It codes for CATSWGRDSYEQYF. The rearrangement joins TRBV15 to TRBJ2-7, with D tentatively TRBD1 (5 bases). Trimming left V 5 bases short and J 0 bases short, with 11 bases between. This CDR3 region has 14 residues. CDR1 is LNHNV and CDR2 is YYDKDF in the germline V gene (reference sequence).

J is TRBJ2-7 and V is TRBV6-1, with D possibly TRBD2 on 6 matching bases. From germline, CDR1 is MNHNS and CDR2 SASEGT. The CDR3 is 17 amino acids. Deletions cut 2 bases from V and 2 bases from J, with 19 bases between. The CDR3 sequence is CASSESVLFGGPYEQYF. DNA of the CDR3: TGTGCCAGCAGTGAATCTGTGCTTTTCGGGGGACCCTACGAGCAGTACTTC.

The genes are TRBV5-4 and TRBJ1-6; D uncertain. Trimming left V 0 bases short and J 6 bases short, with 10 bases between. Germline lookup yields CDR1 SGHNT and CDR2 YYREEE (reference sequence). This CDR3 region has 15 residues. The CDR3 DNA sequence: TGTGCCAGCAGCTTGGAGGCAGGTGGTAATTCACCCCTCCACTTT. Translation gives CASSLEAGGNSPLHF. Drawing the rest from reference TRBV5-4 and TRBJ1-6, the complete variable domain is ETGVTQSPTHLIKTRGQQVTLRCSSQSGHNTVSWYQQALGQGPQFIFQYYREEENGRGNFPPRFSGLQFPNYSSELNVNALELDDSALYLCASSLEAGGNSPLHFGNGTRLTVT.

The chain joins TRBV6-5 to TRBJ2-7; 10 nucleotides match TRBD1. The V gene's germline CDR1 is MNHEY and CDR2 SVGAGI. V lost 0 bases and J lost 4; bases outside the gene matches: 3. This CDR3 comprises 15 residues. Here the CDR3 reads CASSYSRQGAYEQYF. CDR3 bases: TGTGCCAGCAGTTACTCGAGACAGGGGGCTTACGAGCAGTACTTC.